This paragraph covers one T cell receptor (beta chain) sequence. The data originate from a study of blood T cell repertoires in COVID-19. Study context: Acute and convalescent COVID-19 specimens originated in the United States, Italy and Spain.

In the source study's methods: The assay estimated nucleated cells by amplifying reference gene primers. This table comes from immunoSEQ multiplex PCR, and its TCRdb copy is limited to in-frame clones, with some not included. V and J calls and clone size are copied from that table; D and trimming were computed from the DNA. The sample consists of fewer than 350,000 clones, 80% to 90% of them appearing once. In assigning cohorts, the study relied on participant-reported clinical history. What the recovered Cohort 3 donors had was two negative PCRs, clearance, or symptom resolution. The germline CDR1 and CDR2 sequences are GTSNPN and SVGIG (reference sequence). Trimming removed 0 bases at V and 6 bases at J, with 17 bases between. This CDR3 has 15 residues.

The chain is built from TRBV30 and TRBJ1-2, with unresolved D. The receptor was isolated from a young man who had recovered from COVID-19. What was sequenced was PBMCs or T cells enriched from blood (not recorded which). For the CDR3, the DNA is TGTGCCTGGAGTGTGGGTCGGGAGGGAGTGCATGGCTACACCTTC. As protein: CAWSVGREGVHGYTF.